The source of this T cell receptor beta chain is a study of T cell responses to AZD1222 COVID-19 vaccine. The data were produced by immunoSEQ multiplex PCR, yet TCRdb's version contains in-frame clones alone and is incomplete. The data contain 170,000 or so clones, roughly 88% of them seen just once; the ten biggest clones take up around 10%. CDR1 and CDR2 (germline): SGHTA, FQGTGA. V was pared by 2 bases and J by 0 bases, with 9 bases of the junction left unmatched. This CDR3 is 18 amino acids long. Whole-study results and caveats: Clonal diversity was possibly underestimated; the donors were predominantly white British and more often female. Close to half of all spike-specific TCRs reportedly target regions of the variants that are unmutated.

Of note for this clone: Antigen specificity is unknown.

The chain is built from TRBV7-3 and TRBJ2-3, with TRBD2 identical over 9 bases. This TCR was recovered from an adult who received the AZD1222 COVID-19 vaccine. The source material was peripheral blood, sampled 28 days after the second AZD1222 dose. CDR3 residues: CASSLRASGAYSTDTQYF. In DNA form, the CDR3 reads TGTGCCAGCAGCTTACGGGCTAGCGGGGCGTATAGCACAGATACGCAGTATTTT.